The present TCR beta chain was sequenced within a study of cytomegalovirus exposure and HLA in healthy donors. Germline-derived CDR1 and CDR2 are MNHNS and SASEGT. Between the trimmed V and J ends, which lost 6 bases and 7 bases, there was a span of 15 bases. This CDR3 is built from 13 residues. The assay was immunoSEQ multiplex PCR, and TCRdb's table has in-frame clones only and misses some. This sample has roughly 330,000 clones; 87% occur once, and the top ten carry roughly 1.1%. The origin of this receptor is a woman younger than 45 in good health and CMV-seropositive. The genes are TRBV6-1 and TRBJ1-1; D unresolved. Sequenced input: PBMCs. The chain's CDR3 is CASRGPLEREAFF. The DNA for the CDR3 is TGTGCCAGCAGGGGTCCTCTCGAACGTGAAGCTTTCTTT.